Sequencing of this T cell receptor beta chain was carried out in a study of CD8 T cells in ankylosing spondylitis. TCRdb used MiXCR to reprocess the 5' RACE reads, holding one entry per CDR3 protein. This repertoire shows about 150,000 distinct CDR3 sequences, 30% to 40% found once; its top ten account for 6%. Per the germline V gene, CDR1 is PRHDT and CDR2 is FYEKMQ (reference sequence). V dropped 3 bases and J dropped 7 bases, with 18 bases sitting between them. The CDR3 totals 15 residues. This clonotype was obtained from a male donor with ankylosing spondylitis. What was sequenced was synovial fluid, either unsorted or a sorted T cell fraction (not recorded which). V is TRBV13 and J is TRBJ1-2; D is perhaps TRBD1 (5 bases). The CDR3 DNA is TGTGCCAGCAGCTTTCGACAGTCAACCAATGGTGGCTACACCTTC. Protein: CASSFRQSTNGGYTF.